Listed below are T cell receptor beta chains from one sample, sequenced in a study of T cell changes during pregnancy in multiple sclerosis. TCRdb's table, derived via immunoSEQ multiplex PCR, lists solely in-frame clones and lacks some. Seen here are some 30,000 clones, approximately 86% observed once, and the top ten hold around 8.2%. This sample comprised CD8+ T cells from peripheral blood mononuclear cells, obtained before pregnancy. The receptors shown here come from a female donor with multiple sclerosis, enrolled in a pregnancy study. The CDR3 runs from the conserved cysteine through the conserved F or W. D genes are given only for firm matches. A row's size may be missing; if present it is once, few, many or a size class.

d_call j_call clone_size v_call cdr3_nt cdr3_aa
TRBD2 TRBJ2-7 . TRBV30 TGTGCCTGGGCTAGCGGGAACTCCTACGAGCAGTACTTC CAWASGNSYEQYF
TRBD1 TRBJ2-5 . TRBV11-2 TGTGCCAGCAGCTCTGGGACAGGGGGCGCGAAGACCCAGTACTTC CASSSGTGGAKTQYF
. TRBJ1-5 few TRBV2 TGTGCCAGCAGTGAAGATGGTGGGGGGGAGCAGCCCCAGCATTTT CASSEDGGGEQPQHF
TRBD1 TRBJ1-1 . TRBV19 TGTGCCAGTAGTACGACAGGGGACACTGAAGCTTTCTTT CASSTTGDTEAFF
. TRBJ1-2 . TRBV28 TGTGCCAGCACCTCCTCTGTAGTTTGGGGCTACACCTTC CASTSSVVWGYTF
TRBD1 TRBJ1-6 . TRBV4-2 TGTGCCAGCAGCCAGACAGGGGTTCCTAATAATTCACCCCTCCACTTT CASSQTGVPNNSPLHF
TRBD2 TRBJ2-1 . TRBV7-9 TGTGCCAGCAGCTTAGGACTAGCGGGAGAGGGTGAGCAGTTCTTC CASSLGLAGEGEQFF
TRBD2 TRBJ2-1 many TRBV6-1 TGTGCCAGCAGTGAAAATAGCGGGACCTACAATGAGCAGTTCTTC CASSENSGTYNEQFF
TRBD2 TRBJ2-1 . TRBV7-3 TGTGCCAGCAGCCCGCAAGGGGAAGATAGCGGGGGGGACAATGAGCAGTTCTTC CASSPQGEDSGGDNEQFF
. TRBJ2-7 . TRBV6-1 TGTGCCAGCAGCCCAGCGGGCGGGCTCGAGCAGTACTTC CASSPAGGLEQYF
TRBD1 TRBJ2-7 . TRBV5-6 TGTGCCAGCAGCGGTTGGCCGGGACAGGAGACCTACGAGCAGTACTTC CASSGWPGQETYEQYF
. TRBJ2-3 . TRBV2 TGTGCCAGCAGTGATCCCCGGTACACAGATACGCAGTATTTT CASSDPRYTDTQYF
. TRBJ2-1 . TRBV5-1 TGCGCCAGCAGCTATGACTTTGAGCAGTTCTTC CASSYDFEQFF
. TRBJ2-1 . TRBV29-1 TGCAGCGTTGTTAGTAGCGGAATATACAATGAGCAGTTCTTC CSVVSSGIYNEQFF
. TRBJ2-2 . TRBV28 TGTGCCAGCAGTTTATTTGGCCGGGAGAACACCGGGGAGCTGTTTTTT CASSLFGRENTGELFF
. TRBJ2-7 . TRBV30 TGTGCCTGGAGTGTAAGCGCTAGCGACGAGCAGTACTTC CAWSVSASDEQYF
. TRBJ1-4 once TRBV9 TGTGCCAGCAGCACAGGGTTTGGGAACCCTGAAAAACTGTTTTTT CASSTGFGNPEKLFF
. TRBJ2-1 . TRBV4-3 TGCGCCAGCAGCCAAGATCAGGGGTGGGATAAGTTCTTC CASSQDQGWDKFF
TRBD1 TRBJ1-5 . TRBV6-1 TGTGCCAGCAGTGACGAGTTGTCAGGGGGCCATCAGCCCCAGCATTTT CASSDELSGGHQPQHF
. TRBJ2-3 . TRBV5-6 TGTGCCAGCAGCTTGGTTCAGGAACCGGATACGCAGTATTTT CASSLVQEPDTQYF
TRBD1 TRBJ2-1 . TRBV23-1 TGCGCCAGCAGTCAATCAGTGAGGACAGGGGGCTACAATGAGCAGTTCTTC CASSQSVRTGGYNEQFF
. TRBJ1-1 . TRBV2 TGTGCCAGCAGCACGACAGTAAACACTGAAGCTTTCTTT CASSTTVNTEAFF
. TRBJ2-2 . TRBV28 TGTGCCAGCCTGAGGCCAGGGGACACCGGGGAGCTGTTTTTT CASLRPGDTGELFF
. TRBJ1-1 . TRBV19 TGTGCCAGTAGTGCCTTTAGCGACACTGAAGCTTTCTTT CASSAFSDTEAFF
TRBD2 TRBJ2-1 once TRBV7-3 TGTGCCAGCAGCTTATTGGCCAGCGGGATTTACAATGAGCAGTTCTTC CASSLLASGIYNEQFF
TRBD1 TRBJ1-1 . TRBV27 TGTGCCAGCAGTTCCTCCAAAACAGGGGGCGCCGGGAACACTGAAGCTTTCTTT CASSSSKTGGAGNTEAFF
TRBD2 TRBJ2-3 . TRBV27 TGTGCCAGCAGTCTTAGCGGGAGCACAGATACGCAGTATTTT CASSLSGSTDTQYF
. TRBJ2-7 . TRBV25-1 TGTGCCAGCAGTGAAGTCGGAGGGCAGTACTTC CASSEVGGQYF
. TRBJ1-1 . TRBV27 TGTGCCAGCATTGGCAAAAACAGTGAAGCTTTCTTT CASIGKNSEAFF
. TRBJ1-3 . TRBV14 TGTGCCAGCAGCCAAGATGGATCAGGGGCTTTCTCTGGAAACACCATATATTTT CASSQDGSGAFSGNTIYF
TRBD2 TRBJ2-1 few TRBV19 TGTGCCAGTTTTAGCGGGGAGCAGTTCTTC CASFSGEQFF
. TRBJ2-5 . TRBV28 TGTGCCAGCAGAGGTGGGCACATGGGGGGAGAGACCCAGTACTTC CASRGGHMGGETQYF
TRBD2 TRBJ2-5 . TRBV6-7 TGTGCCAGCAGTTACTCCGGGACTAGCGGGACGGAGACCCAGTACTTC CASSYSGTSGTETQYF
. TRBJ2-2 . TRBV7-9 TGTGCCAGCAGGGGACCACGGACAGAGGGCACCGGGGAGCTGTTTTTT CASRGPRTEGTGELFF
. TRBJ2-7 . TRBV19 TGTGCCAGTAGTATTGACGACATCGGCTACGAGCAGTACTTC CASSIDDIGYEQYF
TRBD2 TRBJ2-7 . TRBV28 TGTGCCAGCAGTTTGAGCGGGACTAGCATCGACTACGAGCAGTACTTC CASSLSGTSIDYEQYF
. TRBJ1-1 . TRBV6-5 TGTGCCAGCAGTTCCAGGACAGACCAAGGGGATGCTTTCTTT CASSSRTDQGDAFF
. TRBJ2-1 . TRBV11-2 TGTGCCAGCAGGACTGGTAGGGGGAGCTCCTACAATGAGCAGTTCTTC CASRTGRGSSYNEQFF
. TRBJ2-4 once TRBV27 TGTGCCAGCAGCTCTAGAGGGGGTTTAGCCAAAAACATTCAGTACTTC CASSSRGGLAKNIQYF
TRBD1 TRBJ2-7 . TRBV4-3 TGCGCCAGCAGCCCGGACAGGGGAATTAACTACGAGCAGTACTTC CASSPDRGINYEQYF
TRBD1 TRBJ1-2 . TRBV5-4 TGTGCCAGCAGCCAGATGTTAGGACAGGGGGACTATGGCTACACCTTC CASSQMLGQGDYGYTF
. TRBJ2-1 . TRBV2 TGTGCCAGCTCCTCGGCAGGGGGGCCTTACAATGAGCAGTTCTTC CASSSAGGPYNEQFF
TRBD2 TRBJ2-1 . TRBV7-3 TGTGCCAGCAGCTCTTTAGCGGGGGGAGACAATGAGCAGTTCTTC CASSSLAGGDNEQFF
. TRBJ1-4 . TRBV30 TGTGCCTTGAAGGGGAATAATGAAAAACTGTTTTTT CALKGNNEKLFF
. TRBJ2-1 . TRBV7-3 TGTGCCAGCAGCTTACGGACTTTGGATGAGCAGTTCTTC CASSLRTLDEQFF
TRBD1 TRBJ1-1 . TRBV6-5 TGTGCCAGCAGCCCCCAGGGGGTGACTGAAGCTTTCTTT CASSPQGVTEAFF
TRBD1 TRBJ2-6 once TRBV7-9 TGTGCCACTAGAATGCAGGGGGCCCTCTCTGGGGCCAACGTCCTGACTTTC CATRMQGALSGANVLTF
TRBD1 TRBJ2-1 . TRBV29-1 TGCAGCGCTCACGGACAGGGGAGCTCCTACAATGAGCAGTTCTTC CSAHGQGSSYNEQFF
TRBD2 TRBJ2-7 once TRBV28 TGTGCCAGCAGGGGAGGGGCGAGCTCCTACGAGCAGTACTTC CASRGGASSYEQYF
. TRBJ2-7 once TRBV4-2 TGTGCCAGCAGCCCTAATGGCGGTGCCTACGAGCAGTACTTC CASSPNGGAYEQYF
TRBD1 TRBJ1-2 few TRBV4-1 TGCGCCAGCAGCCAAGAACCAGGGGGCTATGGCTACACCTTC CASSQEPGGYGYTF
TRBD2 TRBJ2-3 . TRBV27 TGTGCCAGCAGTCCCCATCTAGCGGGAGCTTCAGATACGCAGTATTTT CASSPHLAGASDTQYF
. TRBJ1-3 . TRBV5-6 TGTGCCAGCAGCTTGTCACTTGAATACACCATATATTTT CASSLSLEYTIYF
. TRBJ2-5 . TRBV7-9 TGTGCCAGCAGCTTAGCTGTGGACGGGGGAGAGACCCAGTACTTC CASSLAVDGGETQYF
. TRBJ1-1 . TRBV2 TGTGCCAGCGCCCCAACGACAGGTCCTTATGAAGCTTTCTTT CASAPTTGPYEAFF
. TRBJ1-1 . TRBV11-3 TGTGCCAGCAGCCATACAGGGAACACTGAAGCTTTCTTT CASSHTGNTEAFF
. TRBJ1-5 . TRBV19 TGTGCCAGTAGTATAGATGCCGGGACAAGAAGCAATCAGCCCCAGCATTTT CASSIDAGTRSNQPQHF
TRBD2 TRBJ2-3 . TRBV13 TGTGCCAGCAGCTCGTCGGGGGGGGGCACAGATACGCAGTATTTT CASSSSGGGTDTQYF